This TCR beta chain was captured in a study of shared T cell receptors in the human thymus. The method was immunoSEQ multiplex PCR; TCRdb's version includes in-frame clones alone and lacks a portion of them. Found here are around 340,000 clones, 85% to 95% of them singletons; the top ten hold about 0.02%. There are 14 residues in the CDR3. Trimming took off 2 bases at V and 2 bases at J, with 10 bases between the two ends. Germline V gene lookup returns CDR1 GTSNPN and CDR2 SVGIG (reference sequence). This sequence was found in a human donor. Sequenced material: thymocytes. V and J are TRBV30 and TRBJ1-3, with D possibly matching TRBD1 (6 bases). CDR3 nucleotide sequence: TGTGCCTGGAGTACAGGGAGGGCTGGAAACACCATATATTTT. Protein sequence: CAWSTGRAGNTIYF. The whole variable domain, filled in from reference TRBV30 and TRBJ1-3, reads SQTIHQWPATLVQPVGSPLSLECTVEGTSNPNLYWYRQAAGRGLQLLFYSVGIGQISSEVPQNLSASRPQDRQFILSSKKLLLSDSGFYLCAWSTGRAGNTIYFGEGSWLTVV.